This T cell receptor beta chain was identified during a study of human T cells and chemical hapten exposure. About the study: Small pooled library volume differences chiefly drove per-sample TCR yield variation. Study-wide results and caveats: TCRs exceeding 1 in 1000 frequency stayed unchanged with DPC sensitization.

Germline V gene sequence: CDR1 MGHRA, CDR2 YSYEKL. Trimming took off 0 bases at V and 3 bases at J, with 2 bases between the two ends. The CDR3 runs to 13 residues. This clonotype was observed a few times. The target antigen is unknown. It was from unfractionated whole blood that total RNA was extracted. The study's library attached unique molecular identifiers to single cDNA molecules. Per the original methods: Approximately 99,000 TCRs per sample was the median, with a range of about 23,224 to 750,000. Each CDR3 protein is one row after TCRdb ran MiXCR on the reads. In this record, the V and J calls reflect TCRdb's handling and not the investigators' own analysis. Of more than 3,000 distinct CDR3 sequences in the sample, about 47% were seen once.

The rearrangement joins TRBV4-1 to TRBJ2-2; no definite D call. This clonotype was sampled from a human donor who had alopecia or was a healthy volunteer (not recorded which). Some clones in this sample may be carry-over from other donors' samples. This table probably holds off-target reads from a library built for another chain. Sequenced input: whole blood. CDR3 sequence: CASSQEYTGELFF. In nucleotides, the CDR3 is TGCGCCAGCAGCCAAGAGTACACCGGGGAGCTGTTTTTT.